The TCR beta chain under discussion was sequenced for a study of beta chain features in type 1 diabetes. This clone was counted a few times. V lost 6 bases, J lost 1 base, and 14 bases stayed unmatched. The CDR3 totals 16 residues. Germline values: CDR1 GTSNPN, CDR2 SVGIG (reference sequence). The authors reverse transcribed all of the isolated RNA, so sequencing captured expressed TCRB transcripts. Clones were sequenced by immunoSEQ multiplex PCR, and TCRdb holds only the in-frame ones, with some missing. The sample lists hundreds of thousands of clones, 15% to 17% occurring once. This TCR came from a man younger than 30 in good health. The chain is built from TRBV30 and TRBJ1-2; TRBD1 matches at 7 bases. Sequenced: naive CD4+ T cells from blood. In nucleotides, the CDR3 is TGTGCCTGTGGAGTAGACAGGGTTTTCCTTAACTATGGCTACACCTTC. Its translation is CACGVDRVFLNYGYTF. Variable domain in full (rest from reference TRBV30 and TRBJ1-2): SQTIHQWPATLVQPVGSPLSLECTVEGTSNPNLYWYRQAAGRGLQLLFYSVGIGQISSEVPQNLSASRPQDRQFILSSKKLLLSDSGFYLCACGVDRVFLNYGYTFGSGTRLTVV.